The T cell receptor (beta chain) under discussion was sequenced for a study of blood T cell repertoires in COVID-19. This table comes from immunoSEQ multiplex PCR, and its TCRdb copy is limited to in-frame clones, with some not included. Among approximately 490,000 clones listed, 87% were seen once. Allocation to cohorts depended on clinical history reported by the participants. The CDR3 has 16 residues. Trimming stripped 0 bases from V and 6 bases from J, with 16 bases between. CDR1 SGHRS and CDR2 YFSETQ come from the germline V gene. The chain carries TRBV5-1 and TRBJ1-5; tentatively, D is TRBD1 (5 bases). This TCR derives from a woman between 18 and 29 years old who had recovered from COVID-19. Material: PBMCs or T cells enriched from blood (not recorded which). This CDR3 reads CASSLGDRGEAQPQHF. The CDR3 nucleotides are TGCGCCAGCAGCTTGGGGGACCGGGGGGAGGCTCAGCCCCAGCATTTT. Based on the CDR3 plus reference TRBV5-1 and TRBJ1-5, the full variable domain is KAGVTQTPRYLIKTRGQQVTLSCSPISGHRSVSWYQQTPGQGLQFLFEYFSETQRNKGNFPGRFSGRQFSNSRSEMNVSTLELGDSALYLCASSLGDRGEAQPQHFGDGTRLSIL.